The table lists the clone carrying this TCR beta chain with many counts. Antigen: not known. These data are taken from a study of early T cells in non-severe SARS-CoV-2 infection. Study-level background: Sequencing input comprised bulk RNA from unsorted whole blood; chain pairing was not available.

In the library, individual cDNA molecules carried attached unique molecular identifiers. From the 5' RACE reads, TCRdb called clonotypes with MiXCR, one entry per CDR3 protein. The sample contains fewer than 100,000 distinct CDR3 sequences, 5.5% to 7.5% of which appear only once. Findings and caveats of the study: Using VDJdb, the matching emphasized anti-spike CD8 responses while missing private and CD4 specificities.

This sequence was found in an adult who was a healthcare worker with PCR-confirmed SARS-CoV-2 infection or an uninfected control (not recorded which). The sample taken for sequencing was whole blood.

The CDR3 protein is CASSVASSGAPYEQYF. The CDR3 nucleotides read TGTGCCAGCAGCGTAGCCTCTAGCGGGGCTCCCTACGAGCAGTACTTC. This chain uses TRBV9 with TRBJ2-7; 9 bases map to TRBD2. The CDR3 totals 16 residues. CDR1 is SGDLS, CDR2 YYNGEE, per germline. V lost 0 bases and J lost 2; bases outside the gene matches: 6.